Below are 9 T cell receptor beta chains sequenced from a single sample in a study of blood T cell repertoires in COVID-19. Repertoires were generated with immunoSEQ multiplex PCR, while TCRdb's copy carries only in-frame clones and drops some. The repertoire holds fewer than 200,000 clones, with over 60% as singletons. The sample comprised peripheral blood. All receptors come from a woman in her 70s with acute or convalescent COVID-19.

CDR3 sequence reads: CASSLDRVSNTGELFF. CDR3 sequence (DNA): TGTGCCAGCAGTCTCGACAGGGTTTCGAACACCGGGGAGCTGTTTTTT. The V gene is TRBV6-6, the J gene TRBJ2-2; 7 bases are shared with TRBD1. CDR3 length: 16 residues. The germline gives CDR1 MNHNY, CDR2 SVGAGI (reference sequence). With V trimmed by 5 bases and J by 0 bases, 6 bases remained unmatched.

The J gene is TRBJ1-2, the V gene TRBV7-2; the match to TRBD1 covers 7 bases. V was clipped by 2 bases and J by 0 bases; unmatched bases: 6. Germline CDR1 and CDR2: SGHTA and FQGNSA. The CDR3 contains 16 residues. CDR3 loop: CASSLRGGQANYGYTF. The CDR3 bases are TGTGCCAGCAGCTTAAGAGGGGGCCAAGCTAACTATGGCTACACCTTC.

The chain is built from TRBV25-1 and TRBJ2-7; D is undetermined. The CDR3 extends over 12 amino acids. Germline-derived CDR1 and CDR2 are MGHDK and SYGVNS. Deletions cut 5 bases from V and 6 bases from J, with 11 bases between. The CDR3 DNA sequence: TGTGCCAGCAGTCAAGCGCTGACCGAGCAGTACTTC. Protein: CASSQALTEQYF.

The chain recombines TRBV14 with TRBJ1-2; unclear D gene. Germline V gene data show CDR1 as SGHDN and CDR2 as FVKESK. The CDR3 loop spans 14 amino acids. The V and J ends lost 0 bases and 9 bases respectively, with 14 bases between them. The DNA for the CDR3 is TGTGCCAGCAGCCAAGACTCGGGTCAGACGAGCTACACCTTC. It codes for CASSQDSGQTSYTF. Supplemented by reference TRBV14 and TRBJ1-2, the full variable domain reads EAGVTQFPSHSVIEKGQTVTLRCDPISGHDNLYWYRRVMGKEIKFLLHFVKESKQDESGMPNNRFLAERTGGTYSTLKVQPAELEDSGVYFCASSQDSGQTSYTFGSGTRLTVV.

This chain connects TRBV19 to TRBJ1-5; possibly TRBD1 for D (5 bases). V lost 4 bases to trimming and J lost 0 bases, with 13 bases between them. From germline, CDR1 is LNHDA and CDR2 SQIVND (reference sequence). The CDR3 runs to 16 residues. Here the CDR3 reads CASSTTDGHSNQPQHF. The CDR3 DNA is TGTGCCAGTAGTACTACGGACGGACATAGCAATCAGCCCCAGCATTTT.

The J gene is TRBJ2-1, the V gene TRBV5-4, with TRBD1 matching 9 bases. Losses at the gene ends were 0 bases for V and 6 bases for J; bases not matched to a gene: 7. Germline V gene sequence: CDR1 SGHNT, CDR2 YYREEE (reference sequence). This CDR3 is built from 16 residues. CDR3: CASSLEGQGYRNEQFF. The DNA for the CDR3 is TGTGCCAGCAGCTTGGAGGGACAGGGCTACCGCAATGAGCAGTTCTTC.

This sequence joins TRBV7-2 and TRBJ2-6; TRBD2 matches at 9 bases. This CDR3 contains 15 residues. Trimming took 2 bases from V and 9 from J; bases not matched to a gene: 5. CDR1 is SGHTA and CDR2 is FQGNSA in the germline V gene. CDR3 DNA sequence: TGTGCCAGCAGCTTAATCGGTAGCGGGAGCAACGTCCTGACTTTC. Its protein product is CASSLIGSGSNVLTF.

In this sample, this clone turned up once. CDR3 nucleotide sequence: TGCGCCAGCAGCCAGACCTCCGGGACAGGAGTCAATTCACCCCTCCACTTT. The encoded protein is CASSQTSGTGVNSPLHF. This rearrangement joins TRBV5-1 to TRBJ1-6; 8 bases are a match to TRBD1. V lost 4 bases and J lost 7; bases outside the gene matches: 13. The CDR3 covers 17 residues. The germline gives CDR1 SGHRS, CDR2 YFSETQ.

The V call is TRBV28, the J call TRBJ2-3, with D perhaps TRBD1 (5 bases). Germline V gene lookup returns CDR1 MDHEN and CDR2 SYDVKM. The V and J ends lost 2 bases and 4 bases respectively, with 16 bases between them. This CDR3 contains 16 residues. CDR3 in amino acids: CASSLEERRVPDTQYF. CDR3 DNA sequence: TGTGCCAGCAGTTTAGAGGAACGCAGGGTCCCAGATACGCAGTATTTT.